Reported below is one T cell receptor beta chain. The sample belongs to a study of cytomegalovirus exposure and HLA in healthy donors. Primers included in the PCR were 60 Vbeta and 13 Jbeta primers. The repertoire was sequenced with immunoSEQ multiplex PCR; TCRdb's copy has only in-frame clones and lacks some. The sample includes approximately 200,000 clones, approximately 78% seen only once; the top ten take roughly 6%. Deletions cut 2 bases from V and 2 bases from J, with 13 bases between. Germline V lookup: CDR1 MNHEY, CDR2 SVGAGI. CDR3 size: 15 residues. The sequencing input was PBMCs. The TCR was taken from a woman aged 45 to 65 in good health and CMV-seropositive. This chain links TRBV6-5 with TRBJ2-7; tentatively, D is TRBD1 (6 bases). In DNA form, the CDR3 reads TGTGCCAGCAGTTACGGGACACCGGACCCCTACGAGCAGTACTTC. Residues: CASSYGTPDPYEQYF.